This passage covers 3 T cell receptor beta chains from one sample sequenced in a study of blood T cell repertoires in COVID-19. The method was immunoSEQ multiplex PCR; TCRdb's version includes in-frame clones alone and lacks a portion of them. The table lists more than 350,000 clones, roughly nine tenths of them singletons. Specimen: PBMCs or T cells enriched from blood (not recorded which). These receptors were taken from a man aged 18 to 30 who had recovered from COVID-19.

The chain joins TRBV2 to TRBJ1-2; maybe TRBD1 (5 bases). CDR1 is SNHLY, CDR2 FYNNEI, per germline. Trimming cost V 5 bases and J 2 bases, with 15 bases left between them. This CDR3 region has 15 residues. This CDR3 is CASSPPGGRNYGYTF. The DNA of the CDR3 is TGTGCCAGCAGTCCCCCCGGGGGGAGAAACTATGGCTACACCTTC.

The rearrangement links TRBV7-8 to TRBJ1-1, with D tentatively TRBD1 (6 bases). This CDR3 spans 14 amino acids. Germline V gene sequence: CDR1 SGHVS, CDR2 FQNEAQ. Trimming took off 1 base at V and 11 bases at J, with 17 bases between the two ends. The CDR3, as DNA: TGTGCCAGCAGCTTAGGGAGACAGGAGGTACTGGCTTTCTTT. Its translation is CASSLGRQEVLAFF.

The chain recombines TRBV30 with TRBJ2-7; no reliable D call. The CDR3 loop spans 11 amino acids. The V gene's germline CDR1 is GTSNPN and CDR2 SVGIG (reference sequence). Trimming pared 2 bases from V and 11 bases from J, leaving 13 bases between. The CDR3 sequence is CAWSRGTLEYF. CDR3 in DNA: TGTGCCTGGAGTCGCGGAACCCTGGAGTACTTC.